Sequencing of this TCR beta chain was carried out in a study of blood T cell repertoires in COVID-19. Study at large: The United States, Italy and Spain provided the acute and convalescent COVID-19 samples. Sources were T cells, B-cell-depleted T cells, or PBMCs; the material itself was cDNA or gDNA.

Authors' methods: Using reference gene primer amplification, nucleated cell counts were estimated. Using immunoSEQ multiplex PCR, the repertoire was profiled, and TCRdb retains in-frame clones only, with some absent. For V, J and clone size, that table is used; D and trimming come from the DNA. The sample contains roughly 150,000 clones, 78% of which appear only once. The germline gives CDR1 LGHDT, CDR2 YNNKEL (reference sequence). V lost 2 bases and J 2 bases, leaving 7 bases between the germline ends. The CDR3 is 14 residues long. This chain uses TRBV3-1 (or the pseudogene TRBV3-2) with TRBJ2-1; TRBD1 might be the D (5 bases). The TCR comes from a woman aged 80 or over with acute or convalescent COVID-19. Sequences were obtained from peripheral blood. The CDR3 nucleotides read TGTGCCAGCAGCCAACAGGGCCCCTACAATGAGCAGTTCTTC. Its protein is CASSQQGPYNEQFF.